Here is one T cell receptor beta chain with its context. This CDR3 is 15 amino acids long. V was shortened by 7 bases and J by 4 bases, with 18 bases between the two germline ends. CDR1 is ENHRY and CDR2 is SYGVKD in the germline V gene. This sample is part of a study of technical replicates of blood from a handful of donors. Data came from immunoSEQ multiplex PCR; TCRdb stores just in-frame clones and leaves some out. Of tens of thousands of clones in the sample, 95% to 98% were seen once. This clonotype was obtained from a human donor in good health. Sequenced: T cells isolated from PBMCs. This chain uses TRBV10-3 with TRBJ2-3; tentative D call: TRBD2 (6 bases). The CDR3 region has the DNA TGTGCCATCATGGACAAAGGCAGGGAGGCAGATACGCAGTATTTT. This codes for CAIMDKGREADTQYF.